Following are 17 T cell receptor beta chains from one sample sequenced in a study of blood T cell repertoires in COVID-19. Repertoires were generated with immunoSEQ multiplex PCR, while TCRdb's copy carries only in-frame clones and drops some. The sample consists of 70,000 to 80,000 clones, approximately 90% of them appearing once. The material sequenced was peripheral blood. The receptors derive from a woman aged 55-69 years with active COVID-19.

V usage is TRBV28 and J usage is TRBJ2-7; TRBD2 agrees at 8 bases. The CDR3 length is 16 residues. V gave up 10 bases and J gave up 2 bases; unmatched junction bases: 16. Germline CDR1 is MDHEN and CDR2 is SYDVKM. CDR3 loop: CATGLISGKIPYEQYF. Here the CDR3 DNA reads TGTGCCACCGGCCTCATTAGCGGGAAAATACCCTACGAGCAGTACTTC.

There are a few counts of this clone. This same CDR3 is encoded by further DNA sequences in the sample. The chain is built from TRBV14 and TRBJ2-1, with TRBD1 as a possible D gene (6 bases). This CDR3 is built from 15 residues. Germline V CDR1 and CDR2: SGHDN, FVKESK. Trimming took off 3 bases at V and 7 bases at J, with 16 bases between the two ends. As DNA, the CDR3 is TGTGCCAGCAGCCAGACAGGCGGATCGGGAAATGAGCAGTTCTTC. Protein product: CASSQTGGSGNEQFF. Full variable domain (remainder filled in from reference TRBV14 and TRBJ2-1): EAGVTQFPSHSVIEKGQTVTLRCDPISGHDNLYWYRRVMGKEIKFLLHFVKESKQDESGMPNNRFLAERTGGTYSTLKVQPAELEDSGVYFCASSQTGGSGNEQFFGPGTRLTVL.

J is TRBJ2-3 and V is TRBV27; 9 nucleotides align to TRBD2. Germline CDR1 reads MNHEY; CDR2 reads SMNVEV (reference sequence). CDR3 size: 15 residues. The ends lost 2 bases at V and 3 bases at J; junction bases unmatched: 3. The CDR3 region is CASSLISGRTDTQYF. The CDR3 bases are TGTGCCAGCAGTTTAATCAGCGGGAGGACAGATACGCAGTATTTT.

The chain employs TRBV24-1 and TRBJ2-4, with 12 bases that match TRBD1. J lost 8 bases, V lost 3 bases, and 10 bases had no gene match. Germline loops: CDR1 KGHDR, CDR2 SFDVKD. The CDR3 is 17 amino acids. Here the CDR3 reads CATSDPSGTGGEDIQYF. As DNA, the CDR3 is TGTGCCACCAGTGATCCCTCCGGGACAGGGGGCGAGGACATTCAGTACTTC.

This chain connects TRBV7-6 to TRBJ2-3; 10 nucleotides align to TRBD2. The germline gives CDR1 SGHVS, CDR2 FNYEAQ. The V gene end was trimmed by 4 bases and the J gene end by 1 base; junction bases not matched to a gene: 11. This CDR3 is 18 amino acids long. The CDR3: CASSSLASGRYGTDTQYF. Written as DNA, the CDR3 is TGTGCCAGCAGCTCTTTGGCTAGCGGGAGATATGGCACAGATACGCAGTATTTT.

The rearrangement links TRBV19 to TRBJ1-4; the D gene is possibly TRBD1 (6 bases). Germline CDR1 and CDR2: LNHDA and SQIVND (reference sequence). The CDR3 is made up of 14 amino acids. V gave up 6 bases and J gave up 7 bases, with 15 bases separating them. The CDR3 loop is CASSLTGTPEKLFF. The CDR3 bases are TGTGCCAGTAGCTTAACCGGGACACCTGAAAAACTGTTTTTT.

V and J are TRBV6-4 and TRBJ1-1; a possible D gene is TRBD1 (5 bases). This CDR3 has 13 residues. The ends were cut back, 4 bases at V and 2 bases at J, with 8 bases in the middle. Germline CDR1 reads MRHNA; CDR2 reads SNTAGT. Here the CDR3 reads CASSGGYNTEAFF. DNA of the CDR3: TGTGCCAGCAGTGGGGGCTACAACACTGAAGCTTTCTTT.

This clone appeared once. Written as DNA, the CDR3 is TGTGCCATCAGTGAGTCTGACAGGGAAAAACTGTTTTTT. It is translated as CAISESDREKLFF. V and J are TRBV10-3 and TRBJ1-4; perhaps TRBD1 as D (6 bases). Germline values: CDR1 ENHRY, CDR2 SYGVKD. The V end lost 0 bases, the J end lost 8 bases, and 7 bases lay between the germline ends. The CDR3 has 13 residues.

The chain joins TRBV2 to TRBJ2-2; D not certain. The CDR3 is 15 amino acids. V was shortened by 3 bases and J by 4 bases, with 12 bases between the two germline ends. Germline-derived CDR1 and CDR2 are SNHLY and FYNNEI. The CDR3 coding sequence is TGTGCCAGCAGTGATTCCCGGGTACGCACCGGGGAGCTGTTTTTT. This gives the protein CASSDSRVRTGELFF.

V gene TRBV2 combines with J gene TRBJ2-1; D possibly corresponds to TRBD1 (5 bases). The V end lost 0 bases, the J end lost 9 bases, and 9 bases lay between the germline ends. Per the germline V gene, CDR1 is SNHLY and CDR2 is FYNNEI. This CDR3 contains 13 residues. In DNA form, the CDR3 reads TGTGCCAGCAGTGAAGCCCAGGGCGGTGAGCAGTTCTTC. It codes for CASSEAQGGEQFF.

This sequence joins TRBV11-2 and TRBJ2-1, with 7 bases aligning to TRBD2. The CDR3 is 16 residues long. Germline CDR1 and CDR2: SGHAT and FQNNGV. V lost 3 bases, J lost 6 bases, and 11 bases stayed unmatched. CDR3 nucleotides: TGTGCCAGCAGCTTGGAAGGGGCTAGCGGAATCAATGAGCAGTTCTTC. It is translated as CASSLEGASGINEQFF.

The chain recombines TRBV3-1 (or the pseudogene TRBV3-2) with TRBJ1-2; TRBD1 might be the D (6 bases). The V gene lost 4 bases and the J gene lost 4 bases, with 7 bases spanning the gap. Germline values: CDR1 LGHDT, CDR2 YNNKEL (reference sequence). This CDR3 region has 12 residues. Here the CDR3 DNA reads TGTGCCAGCAGCCCGACAGGCTATGGCTACACCTTC. It specifies CASSPTGYGYTF.

The chain links TRBV19 to TRBJ1-5, with D tentatively TRBD1 (6 bases). Germline CDR1 LNHDA, CDR2 SQIVND (reference sequence). This CDR3 is 14 amino acids long. Trimming removed 1 base at V and 5 bases at J, with 9 bases between. The CDR3 loop reads CASSIVHRDQPQHF. In nucleotides, the CDR3 is TGTGCCAGTAGTATAGTTCACAGGGATCAGCCCCAGCATTTT.

The V gene is TRBV5-5, the J gene TRBJ1-1; D unclear. CDR1 is SGHKS, CDR2 YYEKEE, per germline (reference sequence). The CDR3 covers 12 residues. V dropped 7 bases and J dropped 6 bases, with 13 bases sitting between them. The CDR3 DNA is TGTGCCAGCGGGAGGCGGGAGTCTGAAGCTTTCTTT. Amino acids: CASGRRESEAFF.

The rearrangement uses TRBV24-1 and TRBJ2-1; TRBD2 might be the D (7 bases). V lost 2 bases and J lost 0, with 10 bases in between. The CDR3 spans 16 residues. Per germline, CDR1 KGHDR and CDR2 SFDVKD. CDR3 in DNA: TGTGCCACCAGTGATTACAGGGAGGGCTCCTACAATGAGCAGTTCTTC. This encodes CATSDYREGSYNEQFF.

The J gene is TRBJ1-2, the V gene TRBV3-1 (or the pseudogene TRBV3-2); D remains unclear. Germline V lookup: CDR1 LGHDT, CDR2 YNNKEL (reference sequence). This CDR3 has 13 amino acids. V lost 8 bases and J lost 3, with 13 bases in between. The CDR3 bases are TGTGCCAGCCCCCGGGAAGTAGACTATGGCTACACCTTC. Translation gives CASPREVDYGYTF.

This clone appeared once. The CDR3 coding sequence is TGTGCCAGCAGCTTAAAGAGGGACACTGAAGCTTTCTTT. The encoded protein is CASSLKRDTEAFF. The V and J genes are TRBV7-8 and TRBJ1-1; D is undetermined. Trimming took off 2 bases at V and 3 bases at J, with 7 bases between the two ends. The CDR3 is 13 amino acids. The germline V gene has CDR1 SGHVS and CDR2 FQNEAQ.